What follows are 8 T cell receptor beta chains derived from one specimen sequenced in a study of T-cell memory formation after mild COVID-19. TCRdb reprocessed the 5' RACE reads with MiXCR, giving one entry per CDR3 protein. The sample has 35,000 to 50,000 distinct CDR3 sequences; around 6.3% are singletons. The material sequenced was PBMCs or a T cell subset sorted from them (not recorded which). The receptors come from an adult who had mild COVID-19 (a few samples of this study predate the infection). Cell type and time point are not known.

This clonotype was found many times. This chain uses TRBV7-2 with TRBJ1-2; D remains ambiguous. V lost 0 bases, J lost 4 bases, and 9 bases lay in between. Per the germline V gene, CDR1 is SGHTA and CDR2 is FQGNSA. The CDR3 is 14 residues long. CDR3 sequence: CASSLASGVYGYTF. The CDR3 DNA reads TGTGCCAGCAGCTTAGCGTCCGGGGTCTATGGCTACACCTTC.

This clonotype was picked up many times. CDR3 sequence reads: CASRTGEQETQYF. In DNA, the CDR3 is TGTGCCAGCAGGACAGGGGAACAAGAGACCCAGTACTTC. This chain connects TRBV6-6 to TRBJ2-5; 8 nucleotides line up with TRBD1. Unmatched junction bases numbered 2, after V lost 6 bases and J lost 2 bases. Germline CDR1 reads MNHNY; CDR2 reads SVGAGI (reference sequence). The length of the CDR3 is 13 residues.

This clonotype showed up many times. V is TRBV4-3 and J is TRBJ2-1; TRBD2 matches 12 bases. Germline trimming cut 2 bases from V and 6 bases from J; bases unmatched to any gene: 5. The CDR3 runs 16 residues. CDR1 and CDR2 (germline): LGHNA, YSLEER. In DNA, the CDR3 is TGCGCCAGCAGCCAATTCCTAGCGGGAGGGGGCAATGAGCAGTTCTTC. It is translated as CASSQFLAGGGNEQFF.

A word on this clonotype: At one end, the junction sequence differs from germline, possibly due to a read error. This chain uses TRBV7-7 with TRBJ1-4; D remains ambiguous. The CDR3 sequence is 15 residues long. Germline V gene data show CDR1 as SSHAT and CDR2 as FNYEAQ (reference sequence). The CDR3 DNA sequence: TGTGCTAGCAGCTTGGGTGAAACAGAACTTGAAAAACTGTTTTTT. Residues: CASSLGETELEKLFF.

This clonotype has more than one count but fewer than ten. J is TRBJ2-3 and V is TRBV5-6; 13 nucleotides align to TRBD2. V was clipped by 3 bases and J by 0 bases; unmatched bases: 4. The CDR3 spans 17 residues. CDR1 and CDR2 (germline): SGHDT, YYEEEE. The CDR3 loop reads CASSWGLAGSSTDTQYF. The CDR3 region has the DNA TGTGCCAGCAGCTGGGGACTAGCGGGATCTAGCACAGATACGCAGTATTTT.

The rearrangement joins TRBV3-1 to TRBJ2-2; D gene ambiguous. Trimming stripped 0 bases from V and 5 bases from J, with 7 bases between. This CDR3 comprises 14 residues. Germline loops: CDR1 LGHDT, CDR2 YNNKEL (reference sequence). The chain's CDR3 is CASSQDWSTGELFF. In DNA, the CDR3 is TGTGCCAGCAGCCAAGATTGGAGTACCGGGGAGCTGTTTTTT.

This clonotype has at least ten counts. V usage is TRBV18 and J usage is TRBJ1-1, with D perhaps TRBD1 (5 bases). This CDR3 has 15 amino acids. Germline V gene lookup returns CDR1 KGHSH and CDR2 LQKENI. V dropped 4 bases and J dropped 1 base, with 13 bases sitting between them. CDR3 residues: CASSLLSGGNTEAFF. The CDR3 DNA is TGTGCCAGCTCACTCCTATCCGGGGGGAACACTGAAGCTTTCTTT. Full variable domain (outside the CDR3, taken from reference TRBV18 and TRBJ1-1): NAGVMQNPRHLVRRRGQEARLRCSPMKGHSHVYWYRQLPEEGLKFMVYLQKENIIDESGMPKERFSAEFPKEGPSILRIQQVVRGDSAAYFCASSLLSGGNTEAFFGQGTRLTVV.

This clonotype appeared many times. This sequence joins TRBV20-1 and TRBJ2-1; 11 nucleotides align to TRBD2. This CDR3 spans 14 amino acids. Losses at the gene ends were 3 bases for V and 7 bases for J; bases not matched to a gene: 5. Germline lookup yields CDR1 DFQATT and CDR2 SNEGSKA (reference sequence). The CDR3 DNA reads as TGCAGTGCTAGTAGCGGGGGGGTTAGGAATGAGCAGTTCTTC. This encodes CSASSGGVRNEQFF.